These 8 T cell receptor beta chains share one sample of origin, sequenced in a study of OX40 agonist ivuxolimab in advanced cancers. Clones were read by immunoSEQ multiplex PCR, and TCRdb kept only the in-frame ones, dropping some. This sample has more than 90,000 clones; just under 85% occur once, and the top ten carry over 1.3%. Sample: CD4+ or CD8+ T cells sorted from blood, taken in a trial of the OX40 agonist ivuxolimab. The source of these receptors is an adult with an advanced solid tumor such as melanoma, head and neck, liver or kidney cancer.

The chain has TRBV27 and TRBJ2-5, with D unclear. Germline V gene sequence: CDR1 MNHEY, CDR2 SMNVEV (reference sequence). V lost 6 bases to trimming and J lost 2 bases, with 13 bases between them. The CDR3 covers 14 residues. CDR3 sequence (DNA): TGTGCCAGCAGAGTTTTGGGAAATCAAGAGACCCAGTACTTC. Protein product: CASRVLGNQETQYF.

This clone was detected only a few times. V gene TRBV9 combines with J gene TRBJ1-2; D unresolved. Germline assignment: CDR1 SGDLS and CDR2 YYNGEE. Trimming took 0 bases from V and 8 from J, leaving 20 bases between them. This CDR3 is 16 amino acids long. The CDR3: CASSVDPEQGLFGYTF. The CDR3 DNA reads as TGTGCCAGCAGCGTAGACCCCGAGCAAGGCCTATTCGGCTACACCTTC.

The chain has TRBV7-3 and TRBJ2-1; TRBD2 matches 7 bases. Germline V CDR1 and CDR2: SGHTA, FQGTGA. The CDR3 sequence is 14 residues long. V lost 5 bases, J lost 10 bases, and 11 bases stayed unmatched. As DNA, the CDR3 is TGTGCCAGCAGCCCCGAATCGGCTAGCGGCGAGCAGTTCTTC. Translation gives CASSPESASGEQFF.

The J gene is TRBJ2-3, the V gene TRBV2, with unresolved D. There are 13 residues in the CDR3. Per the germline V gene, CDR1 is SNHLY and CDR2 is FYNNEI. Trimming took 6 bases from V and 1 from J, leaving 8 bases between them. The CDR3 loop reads CASSATGTDTQYF. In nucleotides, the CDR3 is TGTGCCAGCAGCGCTACTGGCACAGATACGCAGTATTTT.

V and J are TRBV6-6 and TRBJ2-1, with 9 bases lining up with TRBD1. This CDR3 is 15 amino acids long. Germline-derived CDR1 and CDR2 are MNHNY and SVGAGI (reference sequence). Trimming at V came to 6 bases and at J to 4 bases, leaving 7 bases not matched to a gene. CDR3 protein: CASSPPGQGYNEQFF. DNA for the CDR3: TGTGCCAGCAGCCCCCCGGGACAGGGATACAATGAGCAGTTCTTC.

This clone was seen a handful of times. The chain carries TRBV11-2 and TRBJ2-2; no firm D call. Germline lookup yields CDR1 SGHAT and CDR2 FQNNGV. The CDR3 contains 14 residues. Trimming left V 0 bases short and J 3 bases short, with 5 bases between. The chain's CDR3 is CASSLEGYTGELFF. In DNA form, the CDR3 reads TGTGCCAGCAGCTTAGAGGGGTACACCGGGGAGCTGTTTTTT.

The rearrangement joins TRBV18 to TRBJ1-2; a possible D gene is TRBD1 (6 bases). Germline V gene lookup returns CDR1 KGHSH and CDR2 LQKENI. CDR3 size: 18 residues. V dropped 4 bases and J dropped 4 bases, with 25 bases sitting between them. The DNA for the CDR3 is TGTGCCAGCTCACTACGATTCGGACAGTACGGGGTGGGCTATGGCTACACCTTC. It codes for CASSLRFGQYGVGYGYTF.

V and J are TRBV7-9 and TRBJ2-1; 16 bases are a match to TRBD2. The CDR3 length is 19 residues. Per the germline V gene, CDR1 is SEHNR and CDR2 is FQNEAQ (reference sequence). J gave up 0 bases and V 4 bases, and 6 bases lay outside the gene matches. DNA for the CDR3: TGTGCCAGCAGCTCGGGACTAGCGGGGGGGCTAAGCTCCTACAATGAGCAGTTCTTC. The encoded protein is CASSSGLAGGLSSYNEQFF.